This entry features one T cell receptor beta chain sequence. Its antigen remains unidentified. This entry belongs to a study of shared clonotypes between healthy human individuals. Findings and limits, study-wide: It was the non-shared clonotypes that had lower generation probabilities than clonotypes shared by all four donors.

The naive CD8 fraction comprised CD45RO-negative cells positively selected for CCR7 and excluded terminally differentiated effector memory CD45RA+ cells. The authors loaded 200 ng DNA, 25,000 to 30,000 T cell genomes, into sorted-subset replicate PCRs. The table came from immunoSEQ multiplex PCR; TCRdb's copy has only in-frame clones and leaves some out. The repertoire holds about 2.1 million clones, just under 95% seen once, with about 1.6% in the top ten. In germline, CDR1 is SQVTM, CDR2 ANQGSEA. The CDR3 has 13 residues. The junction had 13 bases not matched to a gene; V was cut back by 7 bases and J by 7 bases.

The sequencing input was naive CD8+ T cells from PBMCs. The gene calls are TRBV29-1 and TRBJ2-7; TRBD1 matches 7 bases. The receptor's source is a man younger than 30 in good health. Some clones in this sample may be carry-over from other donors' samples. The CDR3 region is CSASTGRTREQYF. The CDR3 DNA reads TGCAGCGCATCGACAGGGCGTACTCGGGAGCAGTACTTC.